Listed below are T cell receptor beta chains from one sample, sequenced in a study of technical replicates of blood from a few donors. Assay used: immunoSEQ multiplex PCR; TCRdb lists only in-frame clones, some missing. The sample carries 95,000 to 100,000 clones, about 94% recorded once. The specimen was T cells isolated from PBMCs. These receptors were collected from a human donor in good health. The CDR3 runs from the conserved cysteine through the conserved F or W. The order of the fields is J gene, V gene, CDR3 protein.

>TRBJ2-2|TRBV10-2
CASSDSDTPGELFF
>TRBJ2-1|TRBV18
CASSPRTDSDSWEQFF
>TRBJ1-3|TRBV5-4
CASSLGLQGNTIYF
>TRBJ1-2|TRBV19
CASSIEASYGYTF
>TRBJ2-1|TRBV19
CASTATGKVYNEQFF
>TRBJ1-4|TRBV11-1
CASSTSGDEKLFF
>TRBJ2-2|TRBV4-1
CASSHRTGGVSSNTGELFF
>TRBJ2-7|TRBV6-5
CASSLGSGVEQYF
>TRBJ1-1|TRBV5-1
CASSSTGSTEAFF
>TRBJ1-5|TRBV10-3
CAISASNQPQHF
>TRBJ2-2|TRBV27
CASTLAGGTGELFF
>TRBJ1-2|TRBV6-1
CASSEAGPGYNYGYTF
>TRBJ2-2|TRBV5-4
CASSFGLGDGELFF
>TRBJ1-5|TRBV6-1
CASTVDSNQPQHF
>TRBJ2-7|TRBV19
CASSMYGQGSYEQYF
>TRBJ2-3|TRBV5-1
CASSWTGQSTDTQYF
>TRBJ1-2|TRBV7-6
CASSLPGGDGYTF
>TRBJ2-7|TRBV2
CASTQGLAGSYEQYF
>-|TRBV15
CATSLRDSRTQYF
>TRBJ1-2|TRBV6-1
CASSEPLTGGVHGYTF
>TRBJ2-6|TRBV28
CASSLTKSSGANVLTF
>TRBJ2-4|TRBV2
CASSIDSGNIQYF
>TRBJ2-5|TRBV5-1
CASSLFVSGGQETQYF
>TRBJ1-6|TRBV11-2
CASSPTWGDSPLHF
>TRBJ2-1|TRBV6-1
CASRGQGTYNEQFF
>TRBJ2-5|TRBV4-1
CASSQDKTEWETQYF
>TRBJ2-7|TRBV27
CASSLKVESYEQYF
>TRBJ1-1|TRBV29-1
CSGRTGEDTEAFF
>TRBJ2-1|TRBV12-5
CASGLARGLAGDVEQFF
>TRBJ2-3|TRBV10-2
CASSPGQGLPTDTQYF
>TRBJ2-1|TRBV18
CASSPAGGLNEQFF
>TRBJ2-1|TRBV7-9
CASSSMGLGGYNEQFF
>TRBJ1-1|TRBV6-5
CASSYSDRREAFF
>TRBJ2-5|TRBV7-8
CASSLGVDDRDQETQYF
>TRBJ2-7|TRBV28
CATEGGSSYEQYF
>TRBJ2-2|TRBV4-1
CASSPHGTGGAGGVTGELFF
>TRBJ2-1|TRBV10-3
CAISEGDRGGNEQFF
>TRBJ1-1|TRBV7-8
CASSPGSGEKMNTEAFF
>TRBJ1-4|TRBV10-1
CASSSGTKLATNEKLFF
>TRBJ1-1|TRBV5-1
CASSGTGKEAFF
>TRBJ2-1|TRBV30
CAWSVGANNEQFF
>TRBJ1-1|TRBV29-1
CSVGGGNTEAFF
>TRBJ1-3|TRBV2
CASRGVGAGEINTIYF
>TRBJ2-2|TRBV10-2
CASSESRGSAGELFF
>TRBJ2-1|TRBV5-1
CASTPVPGLAGLSSYNEQFF
>TRBJ2-6|TRBV27
CASSPPLGARSGANVLTF
>TRBJ2-3|TRBV7-9
CASAPPLPVSTDTQYF
>TRBJ2-2|TRBV4-1
CASSQFGGSANTGELFF
>TRBJ2-2|TRBV6-6
CASNPGTGELFF
>TRBJ1-1|TRBV7-3
CASSPQRQIVGTEAFF
>TRBJ2-5|TRBV5-1
CASRLNIGLVLETQYF
>TRBJ2-7|TRBV5-1
CASSFGQEQYF
>TRBJ2-2|TRBV27
CASHRDRAGTGELFF
>TRBJ2-3|TRBV28
CASSSLAGLIDTQYF
>TRBJ2-1|TRBV4-1
CASSLLGLEKNEQFF
>TRBJ1-5|TRBV18
CASSPSINQPQHF
>TRBJ2-2|TRBV5-1
CASSLGDLALYGELFF